The present entry profiles one T cell receptor beta chain with its context. These data are taken from a study of blood T cell repertoires in COVID-19. Study context: The analysed material was cDNA or gDNA that came from T cells, B-cell-depleted T cells, or PBMCs.

Original data processing: Nucleated cell number was recorded as an estimate derived from reference gene primer amplification. Some clones are missing from TCRdb's copy, which holds only in-frame ones; the method was immunoSEQ multiplex PCR. The DNA gave D and trimming, while V, J and clone size come from that table. The sample holds about 300,000 clones, about 87% seen once. Trimming took 2 bases from V and 9 from J, leaving 10 bases between them. The CDR3 is 12 residues long. Germline CDR1 is KGHSH and CDR2 is LQKENI. Patients from Seattle were sampled longitudinally, starting during active infection.

The sample comprised peripheral blood. The rearrangement uses TRBV18 and TRBJ2-5; D gene uncertain. This clonotype was obtained from a woman between 50 and 59 years old with COVID-19, enrolled during active disease. This CDR3 is CASSPDGMAQYF. The DNA of the CDR3 is TGTGCCAGCTCACCAGATGGCATGGCCCAGTACTTC.